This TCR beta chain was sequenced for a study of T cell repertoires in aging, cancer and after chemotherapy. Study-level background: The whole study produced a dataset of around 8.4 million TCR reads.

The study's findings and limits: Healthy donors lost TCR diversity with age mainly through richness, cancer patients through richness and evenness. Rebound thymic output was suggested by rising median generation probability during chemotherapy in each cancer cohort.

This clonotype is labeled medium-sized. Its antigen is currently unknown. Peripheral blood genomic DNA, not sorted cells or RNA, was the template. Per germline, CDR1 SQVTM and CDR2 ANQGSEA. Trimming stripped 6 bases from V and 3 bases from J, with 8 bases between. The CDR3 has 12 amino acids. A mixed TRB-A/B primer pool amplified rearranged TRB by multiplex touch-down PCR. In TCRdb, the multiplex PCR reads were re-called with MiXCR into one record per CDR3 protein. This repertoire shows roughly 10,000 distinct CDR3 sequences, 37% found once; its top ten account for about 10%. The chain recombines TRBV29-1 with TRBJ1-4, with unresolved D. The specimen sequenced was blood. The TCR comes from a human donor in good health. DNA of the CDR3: TGCAGCGTCCTCGGGGCTAATGAAAAACTGTTTTTT. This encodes CSVLGANEKLFF.